Below, one T cell receptor (beta chain) is given with its context. The antigen is not known. Germline V lookup: CDR1 LNHNV, CDR2 YYDKDF (reference sequence). The CDR3 has 15 amino acids. The V segment lost 0 bases and the J segment 5 bases; nucleotides outside the gene matches: 6. Next came a second PCR, run for about 7 to 12 cycles, which used a sample-barcoded 5' primer along with a J-beta primer mix. Each CDR3 protein is one row after TCRdb ran MiXCR on the 5' RACE reads. Of about 970,000 distinct CDR3 sequences listed, roughly half were seen once; the top ten hold 20% to 25%. The data were taken from a study of blood T cells in healthy people across ages. Findings and limits, study-wide: Roughly linear age-related decline in beta diversity appeared, significant by age 40. With donor CMV status unknown, expanded clonotype changes were possibly confounded.

The sequence came from a woman aged 55-69 years in good health. The sample was blood. The gene calls are TRBV15 and TRBJ1-2, with TRBD1 matching 7 bases. This CDR3 reads CATSREDRASYGYTF. Written as DNA, the CDR3 is TGTGCCACCAGCAGAGAAGACAGGGCGTCGTATGGCTACACCTTC.